This passage covers 32 T cell receptor beta chains from one sample sequenced in a study of OX40 agonist ivuxolimab in advanced cancers. Sequenced by immunoSEQ multiplex PCR; TCRdb stores in-frame clones only, minus some. Counted here are about 62,000 clones, approximately 90% occurring once; the ten biggest clones make up 0.7% to 0.9%. This specimen consisted of CD4+ or CD8+ T cells sorted from blood, obtained in a trial of the OX40 agonist ivuxolimab. The receptors shown here come from an adult with an advanced solid tumor such as melanoma, head and neck, liver or kidney cancer.

The CDR3, as DNA: TGTGCCAGCAGTTTAGACCTCAGCTCTGGAAACACCATATATTTT. Its protein is CASSLDLSSGNTIYF. The rearrangement joins TRBV6-5 to TRBJ1-3; the D is unclear. Between the trimmed V and J ends, which lost 4 bases and 0 bases, there was a span of 10 bases. In germline, CDR1 is MNHEY, CDR2 SVGAGI. This CDR3 region has 15 residues.

A few counts support this clone. The rearrangement links TRBV5-4 to TRBJ1-3, with no clear D. The CDR3 has 13 residues. Looked up from germline, CDR1 is SGHNT and CDR2 is YYREEE (reference sequence). V was trimmed by 5 bases and J by 2 bases, leaving 8 bases between them. CDR3 coding DNA: TGTGCCAGCAGGTCGGGGACTGGAAACACCATATATTTT. As protein: CASRSGTGNTIYF.

This sequence joins TRBV5-4 and TRBJ2-1; TRBD1 matches 8 bases. Germline CDR1 SGHNT, CDR2 YYREEE (reference sequence). The CDR3 runs to 15 residues. V was pared by 2 bases and J by 5 bases, with 6 bases of the junction left unmatched. This CDR3 is CASSLQGVGNNEQFF. The DNA of the CDR3 is TGTGCCAGCAGCTTACAGGGGGTGGGCAACAATGAGCAGTTCTTC.

J is TRBJ1-5 and V is TRBV28; D gene uncertain. This CDR3 is 12 amino acids long. CDR1 is MDHEN, CDR2 SYDVKM, per germline. Trimming cost V 5 bases and J 7 bases, with 9 bases left between them. As DNA, the CDR3 is TGTGCCAGCAGTCAAGGCAGACAGCCCCAGCATTTT. Translation: CASSQGRQPQHF.

The J gene is TRBJ1-5, the V gene TRBV5-6; the D gene is possibly TRBD1 (6 bases). From germline, CDR1 is SGHDT and CDR2 YYEEEE. CDR3 length equals 14 residues. The V end was cut by 4 bases, the J end by 3 bases, with 11 bases between. CDR3 coding DNA: TGTGCCAGCAGCAACGACAGGTACAATCAGCCCCAGCATTTT. Translation: CASSNDRYNQPQHF.

The gene calls are TRBV9 and TRBJ2-1; TRBD1 matches 8 bases. Germline CDR1 is SGDLS and CDR2 is YYNGEE. The CDR3 runs 17 residues. The ends lost 2 bases at V and 1 base at J; junction bases unmatched: 8. The CDR3 DNA reads TGTGCCAGCAGCGTCCAGGGGGCGCGTCGTTCCTACAATGAGCAGTTCTTC. Translated, it gives CASSVQGARRSYNEQFF.

This clone showed up just once. V gene TRBV2 combines with J gene TRBJ2-2; D remains unclear. V lost 5 bases, J lost 3 bases, and 7 bases lay in between. Per the germline V gene, CDR1 is SNHLY and CDR2 is FYNNEI. The CDR3 loop spans 13 amino acids. The CDR3 DNA sequence: TGTGCCAGCAGTCTGCGCCACACCGGGGAGCTGTTTTTT. Its protein is CASSLRHTGELFF.

CDR3 sequence (DNA): TGCGCCAGCAGCTCGGAGGGACAGGGGTTCGATGAGCAGTTCTTC. This codes for CASSSEGQGFDEQFF. This sequence joins TRBV5-1 and TRBJ2-1; 10 bases agree with TRBD1. Germline V lookup: CDR1 SGHRS, CDR2 YFSETQ. V lost 3 bases to trimming and J lost 8 bases; unmatched junction nucleotides: 8. CDR3 length equals 15 residues.

The chain is built from TRBV27 and TRBJ2-3; possibly TRBD1 for D (6 bases). Trimming cost V 1 base and J 4 bases, with 9 bases left between them. The germline CDR1 and CDR2 sequences are MNHEY and SMNVEV (reference sequence). This CDR3 spans 14 amino acids. This chain's CDR3 is CASSLWGRADTQYF. CDR3 nucleotide sequence: TGTGCCAGCAGTTTATGGGGGCGGGCAGATACGCAGTATTTT.

The gene calls are TRBV28 and TRBJ1-2; 9 positions match TRBD1. The junction had 11 bases not matched to a gene; V was cut back by 3 bases and J by 3 bases. CDR3 size: 17 residues. Germline V gene data show CDR1 as MDHEN and CDR2 as SYDVKM. CDR3: CASSFPLQGATDYGYTF. The CDR3 DNA sequence: TGTGCCAGCAGTTTTCCCTTACAGGGGGCAACGGACTATGGCTACACCTTC.

DNA for the CDR3: TGCGCCAGCAGAAGGGAGGCAGGGACCGGGGAGCTGTTTTTT. Translating it yields CASRREAGTGELFF. The chain has TRBV10-1 and TRBJ2-2, with a weak D call TRBD2 (6 bases). The CDR3 spans 14 residues. Germline CDR1 and CDR2: WNHNN and SYGVQD (reference sequence). V lost 6 bases and J lost 5, with 13 bases in between.

The sample holds one count of this clone. This sequence joins TRBV5-1 and TRBJ2-5, with D possibly matching TRBD2 (6 bases). Germline V gives CDR1 SGHRS, CDR2 YFSETQ. The CDR3 is 14 residues long. V lost 4 bases and J 5 bases, leaving 15 bases between the germline ends. For the CDR3, the DNA is TGCGCCAGCAGCCCCCGGGGGACTGGGGAGACCCAGTACTTC. Its protein is CASSPRGTGETQYF.

This sequence joins TRBV27 and TRBJ2-7, with 8 bases matching TRBD2. The V and J ends lost 5 bases and 1 base, in that order; junction bases with no gene match: 7. The CDR3 is 15 amino acids. CDR1 is MNHEY and CDR2 is SMNVEV in the germline V gene (reference sequence). In nucleotides, the CDR3 is TGTGCCAGCAGTCGCAGCGGGAGCCAGTCCTACGAGCAGTACTTC. This sequence encodes CASSRSGSQSYEQYF.

The V gene is TRBV27, the J gene TRBJ1-5; maybe TRBD1 (5 bases). Looked up from germline, CDR1 is MNHEY and CDR2 is SMNVEV (reference sequence). V was pared by 6 bases and J by 9 bases, with 12 bases between. This CDR3 is built from 12 residues. The CDR3 spells CASRGAGRPQHF. The CDR3, as DNA: TGTGCCAGCAGAGGGGCGGGGCGGCCCCAGCATTTT.

The V call is TRBV19, the J call TRBJ1-5; D unclear. The CDR3 runs 14 residues. CDR1 LNHDA and CDR2 SQIVND come from the germline V gene (reference sequence). The ends were cut back, 3 bases at V and 1 base at J, with 7 bases in the middle. The CDR3 DNA is TGTGCCAGTAGTATCGATAGGAGCAATCAGCCCCAGCATTTT. This codes for CASSIDRSNQPQHF.

The chain couples TRBV7-2 to TRBJ1-4; TRBD1 agrees at 7 bases. V dropped 1 base and J dropped 5; count of bases not matched to a gene: 4. CDR1 is SGHTA, CDR2 FQGNSA, per germline. This CDR3 region has 15 residues. The CDR3 DNA is TGTGCCAGCAGCTTAGGTTTACAGGGGAATGAAAAACTGTTTTTT. It encodes CASSLGLQGNEKLFF.

This chain joins TRBV27 and TRBJ1-2; no definite D call. Per the germline V gene, CDR1 is MNHEY and CDR2 is SMNVEV (reference sequence). Trimming left V 3 bases short and J 7 bases short, with 12 bases between. The CDR3 totals 13 residues. CDR3 DNA sequence: TGTGCCAGCAGTTTCTATGACCGAGGTGGCTACACCTTC. Encoded protein: CASSFYDRGGYTF.

V is TRBV6-6 and J is TRBJ1-1; perhaps TRBD1 as D (6 bases). V was cut by 5 bases and J by 1 base, with 14 bases left in between. Germline V gene lookup returns CDR1 MNHNY and CDR2 SVGAGI (reference sequence). CDR3 length: 15 residues. The CDR3: CASSRNGQQNTEAFF. As DNA, the CDR3 is TGTGCCAGCAGTCGCAACGGACAGCAGAACACTGAAGCTTTCTTT.

This clone appeared a few times. This sequence joins TRBV30 and TRBJ1-1, with D unclear. Germline V gene data show CDR1 as GTSNPN and CDR2 as SVGIG (reference sequence). The V end lost 1 base, the J end lost 1 base, and 7 bases lay between the germline ends. The CDR3 loop spans 13 amino acids. CDR3 DNA: TGTGCCTGGAGTGCCAGCGCGAACACTGAAGCTTTCTTT. This sequence encodes CAWSASANTEAFF.

The chain employs TRBV14 and TRBJ2-1; 10 positions agree with TRBD1. Germline lookup yields CDR1 SGHDN and CDR2 FVKESK. The CDR3 totals 16 residues. J gave up 3 bases and V 9 bases, and 11 bases lay outside the gene matches. DNA of the CDR3: TGTGCCAGTTCTCTGGACAGGGGGACTGTCTACAATGAGCAGTTCTTC. It specifies CASSLDRGTVYNEQFF.

CDR3 region: CASSLRLAGGHEQYF. The CDR3 DNA follows: TGTGCCAGCAGCTTACGGCTAGCGGGGGGCCACGAGCAGTACTTC. The chain has TRBV7-2 and TRBJ2-7, with 11 nucleotides matching TRBD2. V was pared by 2 bases and J by 5 bases, with 5 bases of the junction left unmatched. Germline-derived CDR1 and CDR2 are SGHTA and FQGNSA. This CDR3 spans 15 amino acids.

The V call is TRBV7-3, the J call TRBJ2-1, with D possibly TRBD2 on 6 matching bases. This CDR3 contains 13 residues. Germline values: CDR1 SGHTA, CDR2 FQGTGA. With 4 bases removed from V and 6 bases from J, the gap between germline ends came to 10 bases. The CDR3 protein is CASSSREINEQFF. CDR3 nucleotides: TGTGCCAGCAGCTCCCGGGAGATCAATGAGCAGTTCTTC.

The chain joins TRBV7-9 to TRBJ2-2; D is unresolved. Trimming took off 3 bases at V and 1 base at J, with 9 bases between the two ends. The CDR3 contains 15 residues. Germline V gene sequence: CDR1 SEHNR, CDR2 FQNEAQ (reference sequence). CDR3 sequence reads: CASSFFSGNTGELFF. CDR3 coding DNA: TGTGCCAGCAGCTTTTTTTCAGGGAACACCGGGGAGCTGTTTTTT.

The J gene is TRBJ2-3, the V gene TRBV9, with D unresolved. The V end was cut by 2 bases, the J end by 5 bases, with 12 bases between. The CDR3 is 14 amino acids. Per germline, CDR1 SGDLS and CDR2 YYNGEE. CDR3 loop: CASSVMAAEDTQYF. CDR3 in DNA: TGTGCCAGCAGCGTGATGGCGGCAGAAGATACGCAGTATTTT.

The V gene is TRBV27, the J gene TRBJ2-3, with a possible D match to TRBD2 (6 bases). Trimming cost V 7 bases and J 1 base, with 9 bases left between them. The CDR3 loop spans 13 amino acids. Per germline, CDR1 MNHEY and CDR2 SMNVEV (reference sequence). CDR3 sequence (DNA): TGTGCCAGCACCAGACTAGGCACAGATACGCAGTATTTT. Protein product: CASTRLGTDTQYF.

CDR3 sequence: CASSLNRGSYEQYF. The CDR3 DNA sequence: TGCGCCAGCAGCCTTAACAGGGGGAGCTACGAGCAGTACTTC. The chain recombines TRBV5-1 with TRBJ2-7; 8 nucleotides line up with TRBD1. Germline CDR1 SGHRS, CDR2 YFSETQ. CDR3 length equals 14 residues. V lost 4 bases to trimming and J lost 3 bases; unmatched junction nucleotides: 6.

The chain carries TRBV5-4 and TRBJ1-6, with 7 bases lining up with TRBD1. This CDR3 comprises 14 residues. J gave up 6 bases and V 6 bases, and 6 bases lay outside the gene matches. In germline, CDR1 is SGHNT, CDR2 YYREEE (reference sequence). CDR3 in DNA: TGTGCCAGCACCGCCAGGGGGGCTAATTCACCCCTCCACTTT. Protein product: CASTARGANSPLHF.

This clone was seen once. The chain carries TRBV5-6 and TRBJ1-2, with no clear D. CDR1 is SGHDT, CDR2 YYEEEE, per germline. The germline V and J ends were trimmed by 0 bases and 2 bases, with 5 bases remaining between them. There are 13 residues in the CDR3. The CDR3 loop is CASSLGQNYGYTF. Here the CDR3 DNA reads TGTGCCAGCAGCTTGGGGCAGAACTATGGCTACACCTTC.

The J gene is TRBJ1-2, the V gene TRBV4-1; 7 positions match TRBD1. The germline CDR1 and CDR2 sequences are MGHRA and YSYEKL. The CDR3 sequence is 14 residues long. J lost 8 bases, V lost 3 bases, and 9 bases had no gene match. The CDR3 reads CASSQDRSWLGYTF. The CDR3 coding sequence is TGCGCCAGCAGCCAGGACAGGTCTTGGTTAGGCTACACCTTC.

This clone was detected a few times. The chain has TRBV28 and TRBJ2-7; tentatively, D is TRBD2 (5 bases). Germline assignment: CDR1 MDHEN and CDR2 SYDVKM. Trimming removed 3 bases at V and 0 bases at J, with 6 bases between. The CDR3 has 13 residues. CDR3 protein: CASSFGSSYEQYF. The CDR3 DNA reads as TGTGCCAGCAGTTTTGGGAGCTCCTACGAGCAGTACTTC.

The chain carries TRBV19 and TRBJ2-1; D call uncertain. V lost 5 bases and J lost 9, with 14 bases in between. Germline values: CDR1 LNHDA, CDR2 SQIVND (reference sequence). This CDR3 is built from 13 residues. CDR3 protein: CASSFRSMGEQFF. The CDR3 nucleotides read TGTGCCAGTAGTTTTCGGTCAATGGGTGAGCAGTTCTTC.

The J gene is TRBJ2-1, the V gene TRBV9; 9 positions agree with TRBD2. Germline V CDR1 and CDR2: SGDLS, YYNGEE. V shed 3 bases and J 7 bases; nucleotides not matched to a gene: 8. There are 15 residues in the CDR3. The CDR3 DNA is TGTGCCAGCAGCGGGGGTAGCGGGAGAGCTAATGAGCAGTTCTTC. The encoded protein is CASSGGSGRANEQFF.